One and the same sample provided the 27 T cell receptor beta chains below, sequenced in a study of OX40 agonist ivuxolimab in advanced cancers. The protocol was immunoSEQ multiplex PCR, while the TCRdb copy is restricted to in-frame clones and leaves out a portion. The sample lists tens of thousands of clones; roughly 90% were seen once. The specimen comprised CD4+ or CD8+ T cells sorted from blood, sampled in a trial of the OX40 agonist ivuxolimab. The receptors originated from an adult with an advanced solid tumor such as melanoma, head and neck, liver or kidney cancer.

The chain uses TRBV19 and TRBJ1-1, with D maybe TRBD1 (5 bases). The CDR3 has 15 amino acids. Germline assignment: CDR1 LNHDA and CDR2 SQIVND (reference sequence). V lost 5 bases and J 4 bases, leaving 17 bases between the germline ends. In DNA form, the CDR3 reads TGTGCCAGTAGTTCCCCGGGGCGCTGGGTCACTGAAGCTTTCTTT. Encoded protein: CASSSPGRWVTEAFF.

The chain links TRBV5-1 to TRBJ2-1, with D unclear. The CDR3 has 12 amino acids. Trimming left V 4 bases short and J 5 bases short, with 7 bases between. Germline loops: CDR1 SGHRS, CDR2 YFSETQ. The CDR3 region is CASSAGNNEQFF. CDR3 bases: TGCGCCAGCAGCGCCGGAAACAATGAGCAGTTCTTC.

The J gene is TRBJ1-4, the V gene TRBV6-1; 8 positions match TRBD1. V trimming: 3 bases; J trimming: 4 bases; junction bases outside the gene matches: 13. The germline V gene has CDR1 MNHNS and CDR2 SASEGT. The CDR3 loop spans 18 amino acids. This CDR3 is CASSDSFPGQVDNEKLFF. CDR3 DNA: TGTGCCAGCAGTGACAGCTTCCCGGGACAGGTCGATAATGAAAAACTGTTTTTT.

This CDR3 is CASSTRGRSNGEQYF. The CDR3 DNA reads as TGTGCCAGCAGTACCCGGGGCCGTAGTAACGGCGAGCAGTACTTC. The chain employs TRBV27 and TRBJ2-5; D may match TRBD1 or TRBD2 (5 bases each). The J call is in doubt because the DNA end fits TRBJ2-7 better. The CDR3 covers 15 residues. CDR1 is MNHEY and CDR2 is SMNVEV in the germline V gene (reference sequence).

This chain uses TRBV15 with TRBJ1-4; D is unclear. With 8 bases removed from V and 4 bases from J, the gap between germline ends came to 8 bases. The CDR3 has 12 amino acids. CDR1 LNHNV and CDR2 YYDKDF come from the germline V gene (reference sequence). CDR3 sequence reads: CATSGDNEKLFF. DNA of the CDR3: TGTGCCACCTCCGGTGATAATGAAAAACTGTTTTTT.

The CDR3 loop reads CASSTTGGSETQYF. CDR3 nucleotide sequence: TGTGCCAGCAGCACGACAGGAGGGAGTGAGACCCAGTACTTC. The genes are TRBV7-3 and TRBJ2-5; D may match TRBD1 or TRBD2 (6 bases each). Trimming took off 5 bases at V and 5 bases at J, with 15 bases between the two ends. There are 14 residues in the CDR3. Germline V gene sequence: CDR1 SGHTA, CDR2 FQGTGA.

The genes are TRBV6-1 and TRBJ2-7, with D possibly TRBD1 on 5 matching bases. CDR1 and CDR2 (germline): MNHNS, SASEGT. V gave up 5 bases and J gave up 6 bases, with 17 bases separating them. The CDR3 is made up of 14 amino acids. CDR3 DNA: TGTGCCAGCAGTTATAAAGTGGGGCTGGGCGAGCAGTACTTC. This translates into CASSYKVGLGEQYF.

CDR3 loop: CASSLNSGVSYNEQFF. In DNA, the CDR3 is TGTGCCAGCAGCTTAAATTCCGGGGTCTCCTACAATGAGCAGTTCTTC. The chain uses TRBV7-3 and TRBJ2-1, with D possibly matching TRBD2 (5 bases). The CDR3 spans 16 residues. The germline CDR1 and CDR2 sequences are SGHTA and FQGTGA. V lost 1 base, J lost 0 bases, and 10 bases lay in between.

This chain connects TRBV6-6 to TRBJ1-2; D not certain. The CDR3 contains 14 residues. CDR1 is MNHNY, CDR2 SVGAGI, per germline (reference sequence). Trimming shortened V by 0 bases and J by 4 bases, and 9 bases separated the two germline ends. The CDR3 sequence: CASSYSTNSYGYTF. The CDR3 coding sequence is TGTGCCAGCAGTTACTCGACGAACTCCTATGGCTACACCTTC.

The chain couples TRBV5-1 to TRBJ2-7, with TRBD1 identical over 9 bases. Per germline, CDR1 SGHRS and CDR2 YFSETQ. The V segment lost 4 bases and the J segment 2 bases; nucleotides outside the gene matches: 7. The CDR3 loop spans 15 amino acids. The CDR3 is CASSITDRGTYEQYF. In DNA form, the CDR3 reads TGCGCCAGCAGCATTACGGACAGGGGAACCTACGAGCAGTACTTC.

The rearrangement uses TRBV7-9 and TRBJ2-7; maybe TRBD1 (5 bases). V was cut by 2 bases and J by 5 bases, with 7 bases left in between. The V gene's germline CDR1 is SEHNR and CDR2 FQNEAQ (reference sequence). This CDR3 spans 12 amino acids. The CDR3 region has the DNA TGTGCCAGCAGCTTATTAGGGGACGAGCAGTACTTC. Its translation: CASSLLGDEQYF.

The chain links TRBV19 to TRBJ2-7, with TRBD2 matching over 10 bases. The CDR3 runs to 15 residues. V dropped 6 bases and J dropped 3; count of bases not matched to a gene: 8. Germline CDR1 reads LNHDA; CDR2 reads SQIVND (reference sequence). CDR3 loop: CASSHGLAAGYEQYF. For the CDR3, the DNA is TGTGCCAGTAGCCACGGACTAGCGGCGGGCTACGAGCAGTACTTC.

Here the CDR3 DNA reads TGTGCCAGCAGCGAATTAGCGGGCACGTACAATGAGCAGTTCTTC. Its protein product is CASSELAGTYNEQFF. The chain combines TRBV9 with TRBJ2-1; TRBD2 aligns across 7 bases. Germline V lookup: CDR1 SGDLS, CDR2 YYNGEE. J was trimmed by 4 bases and V by 3 bases; bases with no gene match: 7. The CDR3 runs to 15 residues.

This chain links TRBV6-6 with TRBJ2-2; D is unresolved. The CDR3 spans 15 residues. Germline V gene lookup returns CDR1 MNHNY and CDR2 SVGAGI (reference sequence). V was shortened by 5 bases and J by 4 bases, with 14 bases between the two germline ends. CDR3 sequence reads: CASSLTKGSTGELFF. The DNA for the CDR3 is TGTGCCAGCAGTCTGACCAAGGGCTCCACCGGGGAGCTGTTTTTT.

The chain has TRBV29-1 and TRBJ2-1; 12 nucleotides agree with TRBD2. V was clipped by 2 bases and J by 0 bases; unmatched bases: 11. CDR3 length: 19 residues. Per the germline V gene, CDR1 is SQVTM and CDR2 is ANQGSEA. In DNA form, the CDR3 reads TGCAGCGTTGAACCCTCTGGGACTAGCGGGCGAAGCTCCTACAATGAGCAGTTCTTC. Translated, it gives CSVEPSGTSGRSSYNEQFF.

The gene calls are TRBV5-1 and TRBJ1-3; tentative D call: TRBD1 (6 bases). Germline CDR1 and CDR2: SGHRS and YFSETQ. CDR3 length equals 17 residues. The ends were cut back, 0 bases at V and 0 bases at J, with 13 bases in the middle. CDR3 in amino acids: CASSLGQAGLSGNTIYF. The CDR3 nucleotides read TGCGCCAGCAGCTTGGGACAGGCCGGCCTCTCTGGAAACACCATATATTTT.

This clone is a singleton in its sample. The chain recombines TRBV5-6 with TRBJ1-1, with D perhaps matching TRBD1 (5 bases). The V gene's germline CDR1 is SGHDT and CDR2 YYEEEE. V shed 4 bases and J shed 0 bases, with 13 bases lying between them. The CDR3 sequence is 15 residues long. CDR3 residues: CASSPGTEMNTEAFF. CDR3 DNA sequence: TGTGCCAGCAGCCCGGGGACGGAGATGAACACTGAAGCTTTCTTT.

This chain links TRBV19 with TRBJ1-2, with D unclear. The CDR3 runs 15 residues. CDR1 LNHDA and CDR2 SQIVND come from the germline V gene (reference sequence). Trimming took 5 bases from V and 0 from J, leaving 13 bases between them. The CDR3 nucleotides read TGTGCCAGTAGTTCCCTATCCTCGTCTAACTATGGCTACACCTTC. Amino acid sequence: CASSSLSSSNYGYTF.

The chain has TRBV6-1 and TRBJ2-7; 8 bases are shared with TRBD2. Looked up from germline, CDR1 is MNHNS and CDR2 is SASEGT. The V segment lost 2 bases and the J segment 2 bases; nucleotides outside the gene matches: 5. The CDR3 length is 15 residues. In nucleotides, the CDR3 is TGTGCCAGCAGTGAACGGGCGGGAGGAGCCTACGAGCAGTACTTC. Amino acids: CASSERAGGAYEQYF.

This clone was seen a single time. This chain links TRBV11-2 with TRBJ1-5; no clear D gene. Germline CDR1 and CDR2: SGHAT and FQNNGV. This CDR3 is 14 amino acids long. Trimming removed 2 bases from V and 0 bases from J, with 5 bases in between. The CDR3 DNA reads TGTGCCAGCAGCTTATCGGATAGCAATCAGCCCCAGCATTTT. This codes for CASSLSDSNQPQHF.

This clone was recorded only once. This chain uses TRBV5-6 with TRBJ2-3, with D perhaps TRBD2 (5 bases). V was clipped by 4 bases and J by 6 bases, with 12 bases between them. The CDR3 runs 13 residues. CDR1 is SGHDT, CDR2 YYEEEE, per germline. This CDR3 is CASSRAGSDTQYF. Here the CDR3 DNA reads TGTGCCAGCAGCAGGGCGGGCTCGGATACGCAGTATTTT.

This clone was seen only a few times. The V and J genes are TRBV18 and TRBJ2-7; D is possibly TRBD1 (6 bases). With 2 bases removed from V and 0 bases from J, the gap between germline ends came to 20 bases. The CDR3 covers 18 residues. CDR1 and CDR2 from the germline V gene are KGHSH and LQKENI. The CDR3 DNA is TGTGCCAGCTCACCATTGTCAGGGGCGTCGAGGGCCTCCTACGAGCAGTACTTC. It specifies CASSPLSGASRASYEQYF. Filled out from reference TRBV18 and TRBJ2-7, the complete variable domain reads NAGVMQNPRHLVRRRGQEARLRCSPMKGHSHVYWYRQLPEEGLKFMVYLQKENIIDESGMPKERFSAEFPKEGPSILRIQQVVRGDSAAYFCASSPLSGASRASYEQYFGPGTRLTVT.

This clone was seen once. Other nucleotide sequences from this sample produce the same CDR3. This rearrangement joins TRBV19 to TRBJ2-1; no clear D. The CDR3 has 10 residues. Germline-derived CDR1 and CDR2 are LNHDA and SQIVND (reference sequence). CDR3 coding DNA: TGTGCTATTAAAGGTGGTGAGCAGTTCTTC. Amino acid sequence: CAIKGGEQFF.

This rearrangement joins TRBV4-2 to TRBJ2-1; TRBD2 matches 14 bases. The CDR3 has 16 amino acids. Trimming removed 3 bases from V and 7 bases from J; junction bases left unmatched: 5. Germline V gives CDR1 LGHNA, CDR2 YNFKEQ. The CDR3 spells CASSQSGTSGSNEQFF. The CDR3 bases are TGTGCCAGCAGCCAGTCCGGGACTAGCGGGAGTAATGAGCAGTTCTTC.

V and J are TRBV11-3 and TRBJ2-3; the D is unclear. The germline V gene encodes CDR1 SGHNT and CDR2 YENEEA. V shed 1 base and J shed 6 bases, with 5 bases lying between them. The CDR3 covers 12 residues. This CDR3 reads CASSLVSDTQYF. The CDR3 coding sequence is TGTGCCAGCAGCTTAGTATCGGATACGCAGTATTTT.

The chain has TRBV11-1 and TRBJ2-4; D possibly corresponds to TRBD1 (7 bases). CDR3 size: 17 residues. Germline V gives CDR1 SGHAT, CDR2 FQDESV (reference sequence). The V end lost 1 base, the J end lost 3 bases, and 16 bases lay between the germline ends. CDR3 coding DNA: TGTGCCAGCAGCTTAGAGGCAGGGGGGTTTGGCAAAAACATTCAGTACTTC. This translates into CASSLEAGGFGKNIQYF.

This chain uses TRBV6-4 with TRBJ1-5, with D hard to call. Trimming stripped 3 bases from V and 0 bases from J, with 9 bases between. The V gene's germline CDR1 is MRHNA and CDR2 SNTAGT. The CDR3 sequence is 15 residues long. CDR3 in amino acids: CASSEDSYSNQPQHF. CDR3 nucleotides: TGTGCCAGCAGTGAGGATTCCTATAGCAATCAGCCCCAGCATTTT.